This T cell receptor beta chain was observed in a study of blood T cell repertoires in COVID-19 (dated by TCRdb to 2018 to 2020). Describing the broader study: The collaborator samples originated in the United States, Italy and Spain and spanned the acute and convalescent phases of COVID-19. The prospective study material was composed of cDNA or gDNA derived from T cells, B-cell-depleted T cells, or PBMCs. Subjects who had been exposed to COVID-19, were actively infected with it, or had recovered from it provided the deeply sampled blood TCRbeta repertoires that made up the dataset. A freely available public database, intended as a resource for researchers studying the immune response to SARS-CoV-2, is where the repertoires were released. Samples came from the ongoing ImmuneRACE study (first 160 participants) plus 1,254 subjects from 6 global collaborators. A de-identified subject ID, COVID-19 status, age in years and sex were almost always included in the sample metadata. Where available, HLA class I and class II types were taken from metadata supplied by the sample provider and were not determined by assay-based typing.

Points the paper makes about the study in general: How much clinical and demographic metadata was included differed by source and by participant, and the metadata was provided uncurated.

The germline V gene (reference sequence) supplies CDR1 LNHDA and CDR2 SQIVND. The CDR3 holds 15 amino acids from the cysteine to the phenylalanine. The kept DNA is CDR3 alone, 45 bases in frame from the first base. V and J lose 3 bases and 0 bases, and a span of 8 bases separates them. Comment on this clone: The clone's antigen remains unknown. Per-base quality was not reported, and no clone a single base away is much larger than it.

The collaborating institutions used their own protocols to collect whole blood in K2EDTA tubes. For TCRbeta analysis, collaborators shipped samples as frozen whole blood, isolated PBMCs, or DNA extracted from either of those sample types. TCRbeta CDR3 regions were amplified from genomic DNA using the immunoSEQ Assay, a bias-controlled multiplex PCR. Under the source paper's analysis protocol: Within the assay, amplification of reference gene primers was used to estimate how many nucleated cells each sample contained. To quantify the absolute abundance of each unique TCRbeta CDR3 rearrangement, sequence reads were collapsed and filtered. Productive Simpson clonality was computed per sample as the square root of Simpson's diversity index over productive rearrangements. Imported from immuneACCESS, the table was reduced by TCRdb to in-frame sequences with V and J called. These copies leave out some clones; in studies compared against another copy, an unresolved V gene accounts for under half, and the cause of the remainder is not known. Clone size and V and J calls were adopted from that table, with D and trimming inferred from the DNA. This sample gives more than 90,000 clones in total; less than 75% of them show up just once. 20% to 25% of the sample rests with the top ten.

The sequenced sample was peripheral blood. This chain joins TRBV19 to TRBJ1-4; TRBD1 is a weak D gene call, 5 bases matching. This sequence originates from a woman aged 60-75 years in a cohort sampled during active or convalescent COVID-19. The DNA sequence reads TGTGCCAGTAGTATTGGGACTACAACTAATGAAAAACTGTTTTTT. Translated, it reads CASSIGTTTNEKLFF.